This record concerns one TCR beta chain sequence. Its antigen is unknown. The data were taken from a study of cytomegalovirus exposure and HLA in healthy donors. Study overall: Earlier work reported roughly 120 million unique TCR beta sequences from 150 million to 200 million T cells. Study results and limitations: 87-base-pair reads could not separate some V segments, including TRBV6-2 and TRBV6-3. Analyzed later, most CMV-associated TCR beta chains appeared HLA-restricted.

13 Jbeta primers and 60 Vbeta primers were used for the PCR. Generated by immunoSEQ multiplex PCR, the TCRdb table keeps only in-frame clones and is missing some. The sample data list around 70,000 clones. The germline V gene encodes CDR1 SGHNT and CDR2 YYREEE (reference sequence). CDR3 length: 14 residues. J lost 4 bases, V lost 3 bases, and 6 bases had no gene match. This clonotype was sampled from a woman aged 35 to 49 in good health and CMV-seropositive. Sequenced material: PBMCs. This chain links TRBV5-4 with TRBJ1-2, with 7 bases that match TRBD1. CDR3 sequence reads: CASSYRDRTYGYTF. The DNA of the CDR3 is TGTGCCAGCAGCTACCGGGACAGAACCTATGGCTACACCTTC.